These T cell receptor beta chains were read from a single sample in a study of identical twins. TCRdb called the 5' RACE reads again in MiXCR, with one record for every CDR3 protein. The table has 200,000 to 300,000 distinct CDR3 sequences, roughly an eighth seen once. These sequences were also reported in another study, on yellow fever vaccine responses in identical twins.

The sample taken for sequencing was memory (CD45RO+) T cells sorted from blood. The source is a woman aged 18-35 years in good health. CDR3s include the opening cysteine and the closing phenylalanine or tryptophan. A D gene is named only where the DNA matches it firmly. Clone size is stated in some rows and not others, as once, few, many or a class when expanded.

few	TRBJ2-6	.	TRBV6-5	CASSWRLSESSGANVLTF	TGTGCCAGCAGTTGGAGGCTGTCGGAGAGCTCTGGGGCCAACGTCCTGACTTTC
.	TRBJ2-7	TRBD1	TRBV12-3/TRBV12-4	CASSSTGGREQYF	TGTGCCAGCAGTTCAACAGGGGGTCGGGAGCAGTACTTC
few	TRBJ2-2	TRBD1	TRBV19	CASTRQGGTGELFF	TGTGCCAGTACGCGACAGGGCGGCACCGGGGAGCTGTTTTTT
.	TRBJ2-1	TRBD2	TRBV7-2	CASSSGLAQYNEQFF	TGTGCCAGCAGCTCGGGACTAGCGCAATACAATGAGCAGTTCTTC
few	TRBJ2-7	.	TRBV6-1	CASSEPQTYEQYF	TGTGCCAGCAGTGAGCCCCAGACCTACGAGCAGTACTTC
.	TRBJ2-5	.	TRBV7-2	CASSLGFRASQETQYF	TGTGCCAGCAGCTTAGGTTTTAGGGCCAGCCAAGAGACCCAGTACTTC
once	TRBJ2-5	.	TRBV2	CASSDISAQYF	TGTGCCAGCAGTGATATATCGGCCCAGTACTTC
few	TRBJ2-1	TRBD1	TRBV3-1	CASKPGQAYNEQFF	TGTGCCAGCAAACCGGGACAGGCCTACAATGAGCAGTTCTTC
.	TRBJ2-3	TRBD1	TRBV2	CASEGQGGGTDTQYF	TGTGCCAGCGAAGGACAGGGGGGTGGCACAGATACGCAGTATTTT
many	TRBJ2-3	.	TRBV6-4	CASSDSLQSDTQYF	TGTGCCAGCAGTGACTCACTGCAATCGGATACGCAGTATTTT
many	TRBJ2-1	TRBD2	TRBV29-1	CSVESWLLAGALHNEQFF	TGCAGCGTTGAAAGTTGGTTACTAGCGGGAGCCCTACACAATGAGCAGTTCTTC
.	TRBJ2-5	TRBD2	TRBV11-2	CASSLDGTRREATQYF	TGTGCCAGCAGCTTAGATGGGACTAGAAGGGAGGCGACCCAGTACTTC
.	TRBJ2-5	.	TRBV4-3	CASSQEVSGRRETQYF	TGCGCCAGCAGCCAAGAAGTAAGCGGCAGAAGAGAGACCCAGTACTTC
few	TRBJ1-1	.	TRBV5-1	CASSLDGGGTEAFF	TGCGCCAGCAGCTTGGATGGCGGGGGCACTGAAGCTTTCTTT
few	TRBJ1-4	.	TRBV7-2	CASSFGSPNEKLFF	TGTGCCAGCAGCTTCGGCAGTCCTAATGAAAAACTGTTTTTT
few	TRBJ1-3	TRBD1	TRBV7-9	CASSAGQLPGNTIYF	TGTGCCAGCAGCGCGGGACAGCTTCCTGGAAACACCATATATTTT
.	TRBJ2-1	.	TRBV6-2/TRBV6-3	CASSRTGKYSNEQFF	TGTGCCAGCAGTAGAACCGGGAAATATAGCAATGAGCAGTTCTTC
many	TRBJ2-1	TRBD2	TRBV3-1	CASSRAGSSYNEQFF	TGTGCCAGCAGCCGAGCGGGGAGCTCCTACAATGAGCAGTTCTTC
many	TRBJ2-1	.	TRBV20-1	CSAILSRQVGQFF	TGCAGTGCTATTCTCTCCCGGCAGGTAGGGCAGTTCTTC
.	TRBJ1-1	.	TRBV6-1	CATKVLVGNTEAFF	TGTGCCACCAAAGTATTAGTAGGGAACACTGAAGCTTTCTTT
few	TRBJ1-1	TRBD1	TRBV7-3	CASSFSGGGEAFF	TGTGCCAGCAGCTTTTCAGGGGGCGGTGAAGCTTTCTTT
many	TRBJ2-3	.	TRBV7-9	CASSERVGEDTQYF	TGTGCCAGCAGCGAGAGGGTAGGGGAGGATACGCAGTATTTT
many	TRBJ2-7	.	TRBV3-1	CASSKGGGNHYEQYF	TGTGCCAGCAGTAAAGGGGGGGGAAACCACTACGAGCAGTACTTC
many	TRBJ2-5	.	TRBV2	CASTLKSVETQYF	TGTGCCAGCACCCTCAAGAGTGTCGAGACCCAGTACTTC
many	TRBJ2-7	.	TRBV5-1	CASRDFYEQYF	TGCGCCAGCAGGGATTTCTACGAGCAGTACTTC
few	TRBJ1-1	.	TRBV30	CAWTPAGNTEAFF	TGTGCCTGGACCCCTGCGGGGAACACTGAAGCTTTCTTT
few	TRBJ2-7	.	TRBV24-1	CATSGDPGSYEQYF	TGTGCCACCAGTGGAGACCCAGGCTCCTACGAGCAGTACTTC
.	TRBJ2-1	.	TRBV18	CASSPPSYNEQFF	TGTGCCAGCTCACCACCGTCCTACAATGAGCAGTTCTTC
few	TRBJ2-2	TRBD1	TRBV5-6	CASSLEQGATGELFF	TGTGCCAGCAGCTTGGAGCAGGGGGCCACCGGGGAGCTGTTTTTT
few	TRBJ1-6	.	TRBV10-3	CAISPDTLTGSSYNSPLHF	TGTGCCATCAGTCCCGATACCTTAACCGGGAGCTCCTATAATTCACCCCTCCACTTT
.	TRBJ1-2	.	TRBV3-1	CASSQDRNYGYTF	TGTGCCAGCAGCCAAGACAGAAACTATGGCTACACCTTC